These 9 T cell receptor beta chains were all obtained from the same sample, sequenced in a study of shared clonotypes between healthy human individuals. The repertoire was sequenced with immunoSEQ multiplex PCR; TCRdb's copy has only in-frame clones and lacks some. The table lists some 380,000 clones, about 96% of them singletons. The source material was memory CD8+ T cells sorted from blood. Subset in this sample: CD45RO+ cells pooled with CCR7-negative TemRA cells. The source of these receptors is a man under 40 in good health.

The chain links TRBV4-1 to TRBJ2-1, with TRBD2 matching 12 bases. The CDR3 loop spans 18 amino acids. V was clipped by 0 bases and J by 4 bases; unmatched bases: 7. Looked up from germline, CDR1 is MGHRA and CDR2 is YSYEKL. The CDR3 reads CASSQEFATSGGYNEQFF. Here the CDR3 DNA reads TGCGCCAGCAGCCAAGAGTTCGCGACTAGCGGGGGTTACAATGAGCAGTTCTTC.

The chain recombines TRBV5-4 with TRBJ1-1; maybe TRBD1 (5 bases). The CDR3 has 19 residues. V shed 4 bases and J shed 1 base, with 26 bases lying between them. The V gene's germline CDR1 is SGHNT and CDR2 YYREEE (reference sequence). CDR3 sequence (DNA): TGTGCCAGCAGCCCGGAACCGGCCGTCAAGGGGCTTAAGAACACTGAAGCTTTCTTT. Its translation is CASSPEPAVKGLKNTEAFF.

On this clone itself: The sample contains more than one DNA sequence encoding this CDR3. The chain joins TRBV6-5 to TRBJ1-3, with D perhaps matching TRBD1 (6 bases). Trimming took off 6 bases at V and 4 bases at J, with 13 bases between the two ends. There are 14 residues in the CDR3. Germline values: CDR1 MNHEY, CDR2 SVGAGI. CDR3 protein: CASSPTGSGNTIYF. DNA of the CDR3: TGTGCCAGCAGCCCAACAGGGTCGGGAAACACCATATATTTT.

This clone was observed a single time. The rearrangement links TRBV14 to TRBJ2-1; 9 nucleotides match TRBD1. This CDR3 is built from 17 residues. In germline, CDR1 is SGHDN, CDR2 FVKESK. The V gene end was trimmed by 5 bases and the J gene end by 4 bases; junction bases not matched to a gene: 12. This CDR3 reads CASSKRLGTGIYNEQFF. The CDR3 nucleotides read TGTGCCAGCAGCAAGAGGCTAGGGACAGGGATTTACAATGAGCAGTTCTTC.

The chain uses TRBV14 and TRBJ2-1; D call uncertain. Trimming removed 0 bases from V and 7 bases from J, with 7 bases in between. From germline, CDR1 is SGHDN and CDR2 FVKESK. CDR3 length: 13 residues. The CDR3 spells CASSQDLRNEQFF. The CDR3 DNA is TGTGCCAGCAGCCAAGATTTGCGGAATGAGCAGTTCTTC.

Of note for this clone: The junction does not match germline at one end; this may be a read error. CDR3 DNA sequence: TGTGCCAGCAGTGAGGTCCTCAATGGGAACTTC. It specifies CASSEVLNGNF. The V call is TRBV2, the J call TRBJ2-7; D unresolved. There are 11 residues in the CDR3. Germline V lookup: CDR1 SNHLY, CDR2 FYNNEI.

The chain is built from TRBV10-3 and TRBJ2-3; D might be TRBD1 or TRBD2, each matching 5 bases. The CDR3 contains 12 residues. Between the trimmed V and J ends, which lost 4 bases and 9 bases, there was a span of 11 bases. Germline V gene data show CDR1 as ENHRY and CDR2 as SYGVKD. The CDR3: CAISAGPGTQYF. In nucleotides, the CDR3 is TGTGCCATCAGTGCGGGGCCCGGAACGCAGTATTTT.

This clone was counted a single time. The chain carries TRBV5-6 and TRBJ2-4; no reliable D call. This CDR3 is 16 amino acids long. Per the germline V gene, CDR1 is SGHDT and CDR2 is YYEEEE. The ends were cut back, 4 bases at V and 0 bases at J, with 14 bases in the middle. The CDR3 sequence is CASSRFFLLAKNIQYF. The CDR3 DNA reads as TGTGCCAGCAGCCGATTTTTCCTTCTAGCCAAAAACATTCAGTACTTC.

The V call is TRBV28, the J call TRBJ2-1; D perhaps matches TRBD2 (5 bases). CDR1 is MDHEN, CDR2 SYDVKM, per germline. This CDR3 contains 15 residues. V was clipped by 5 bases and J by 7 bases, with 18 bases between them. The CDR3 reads CASSPWTSQENEQFF. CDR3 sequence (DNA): TGTGCCAGCAGTCCCTGGACTTCCCAGGAGAATGAGCAGTTCTTC.